These 24 T cell receptor beta chains were sequenced from one sample in a study of T cells in Graves' hyperthyroidism and ophthalmopathy. Amplification yielded TCR beta CDR3 regions, with RNA transcripts as the source. HTBI primers were the set used in a first-round RT-PCR of the TCR CDR3. TCRdb re-derived calls from the multiplex PCR reads in MiXCR, one entry per CDR3 protein. Here the sample spans hundreds of thousands of distinct CDR3 sequences, more than 45% being singletons. Sequencing was carried out using peripheral blood or thyroid tissue (not recorded which). Every receptor here comes from a woman between 18 and 29 years old with Graves' hyperthyroidism.

This clonotype was found many times. The rearrangement links TRBV19 to TRBJ1-6, with TRBD1 matching 9 bases. Germline V CDR1 and CDR2: LNHDA, SQIVND (reference sequence). After removal of 5 bases from V and 9 bases from J, the junction contained 5 bases not matched to a gene. The CDR3 sequence is 14 residues long. CDR3 DNA: TGTGCCAGTAGTCCACAGGGGGCCGTTTCACCCCTCCACTTT. Residues: CASSPQGAVSPLHF.

This clonotype was picked up one time. This chain connects TRBV12-3 or TRBV12-4 to TRBJ1-1; the D is unclear. This CDR3 has 12 residues. Here the CDR3 reads CASGLMDTEAFF. DNA of the CDR3: TGTGCTAGTGGTTTGATGGACACTGAAGCTTTCTTT.

Only one count was recorded for this clonotype. The chain has TRBV13 and TRBJ1-1, with 7 nucleotides matching TRBD1. Germline V CDR1 and CDR2: PRHDT, FYEKMQ (reference sequence). The junction had 7 bases not matched to a gene; V was cut back by 5 bases and J by 4 bases. The CDR3 consists of 14 residues. The CDR3 sequence: CASSMTGQATEAFF. The CDR3 DNA reads TGTGCCAGCAGCATGACAGGGCAGGCCACTGAAGCTTTCTTT.

As for this clonotype: Relative to the germline gene, one junction end is altered; a read error may explain this. The chain couples TRBV7-2 to TRBJ2-5; no firm D call. Germline CDR1 SGHTA, CDR2 FQGNSA. The CDR3 extends over 15 amino acids. For the CDR3, the DNA is TGTGCCACCAGCAGCCCTGACACGCTGGGTGAGACCCAGTACTTC. This gives the protein CATSSPDTLGETQYF.

This clonotype was seen more than once but under ten times. The chain joins TRBV11-1 to TRBJ1-2; D is unresolved. CDR1 and CDR2 (germline): SGHAT, FQDESV (reference sequence). The CDR3 is 16 amino acids. Trimming took off 4 bases at V and 3 bases at J, with 18 bases between the two ends. CDR3 protein: CASSSEVLSADYGYTF. CDR3 coding DNA: TGTGCCAGCAGCTCGGAGGTCTTGTCGGCCGACTATGGCTACACCTTC.

This clonotype occurred many times. The genes are TRBV2 and TRBJ1-1, with 7 positions matching TRBD1. With V trimmed by 6 bases and J by 0 bases, 4 bases remained unmatched. In germline, CDR1 is SNHLY, CDR2 FYNNEI. CDR3 size: 14 residues. DNA of the CDR3: TGTGCCAGCAGGATGACAGGGTTGAACACTGAAGCTTTCTTT. This translates into CASRMTGLNTEAFF.

This clonotype has a count of ten or more. The J gene is TRBJ2-2, the V gene TRBV7-6; D gene ambiguous. Germline CDR1 reads SGHVS; CDR2 reads FNYEAQ. V lost 5 bases to trimming and J lost 4 bases, with 5 bases between them. This CDR3 has 12 residues. Here the CDR3 DNA reads TGTGCCAGCAGCCGGGTCACCGGGGAGCTGTTTTTT. Amino acid sequence: CASSRVTGELFF.

This clonotype has at least ten counts. The chain carries TRBV7-9 and TRBJ1-2; D gene unclear. Trimming removed 1 base at V and 7 bases at J, with 7 bases between. The V gene's germline CDR1 is SEHNR and CDR2 FQNEAQ (reference sequence). The CDR3 runs 12 residues. The CDR3 loop reads CASSLDSSGYTF. The CDR3, as DNA: TGTGCCAGCAGCTTAGATTCGAGTGGCTACACCTTC.

With respect to this clonotype: The CDR3 ends on some other residue instead of the conserved phenylalanine or tryptophan, so this is likely a read error. V gene TRBV29-1 combines with J gene TRBJ2-5; D is perhaps TRBD2 (5 bases). The CDR3 covers 13 residues. V lost 6 bases to trimming and J lost 5 bases, with 16 bases between them. The germline V gene has CDR1 SQVTM and CDR2 ANQGSEA. The CDR3 nucleotides are TGCAGCGTCGGGGTGGGGATCGTGGAGACCCAGTACCTC. Translation gives CSVGVGIVETQYL.

This clonotype has only a few counts. The CDR3 is CSARDGNRAYEQYF. The DNA of the CDR3 is TGCAGTGCTAGAGATGGGAACAGGGCCTACGAGCAGTACTTC. The V call is TRBV20-1, the J call TRBJ2-7, with D tentatively TRBD1 (6 bases). The CDR3 is made up of 14 amino acids. Germline V CDR1 and CDR2: DFQATT, SNEGSKA (reference sequence). Trimming stripped 0 bases from V and 2 bases from J, with 11 bases between.

The J gene is TRBJ1-5, the V gene TRBV9; D call uncertain. CDR3 length: 14 residues. CDR1 and CDR2 (germline): SGDLS, YYNGEE. V lost 0 bases to trimming and J lost 11 bases, with 15 bases between them. The DNA for the CDR3 is TGTGCCAGCAGCGTAGCCGTCGGCGGGAGGGCCCAGCATTTT. This translates into CASSVAVGGRAQHF.

The CDR3 nucleotides read TGTGCCAGCAGCGTCCTGGGACGGATCTCTGGGGCCAACGTCCTGACTTTC. It specifies CASSVLGRISGANVLTF. The chain recombines TRBV9 with TRBJ2-6; D could derive from TRBD1 or TRBD2 (5 bases each). The V end was cut by 2 bases, the J end by 0 bases, with 12 bases between. Germline V gene data show CDR1 as SGDLS and CDR2 as YYNGEE. The length of the CDR3 is 17 residues.

The chain links TRBV20-1 to TRBJ1-3; D gene ambiguous. Germline CDR1 is DFQATT and CDR2 is SNEGSKA (reference sequence). This CDR3 has 11 residues. V was shortened by 6 bases and J by 5 bases, with 8 bases between the two germline ends. CDR3 in DNA: TGCAGTGCCGTGGTCAGAAACACCATATATTTT. Protein: CSAVVRNTIYF.

The rearrangement links TRBV7-6 to TRBJ1-5; D might be TRBD1 (5 bases). CDR1 SGHVS and CDR2 FNYEAQ come from the germline V gene. The CDR3 is 15 residues long. Trimming pared 1 base from V and 6 bases from J, leaving 13 bases between. The DNA for the CDR3 is TGTGCCAGCAGCTTAGGCCTCCAGGGCGGTCAGCCCCAGCATTTT. This translates into CASSLGLQGGQPQHF.

This clonotype occurred a few times. V gene TRBV20-1 combines with J gene TRBJ1-1; D ambiguous. Germline CDR1 is DFQATT and CDR2 is SNEGSKA (reference sequence). V lost 5 bases and J lost 4, with 11 bases in between. The CDR3 spans 12 residues. Here the CDR3 DNA reads TGCAGTGCTCGTAACCCGGGCACTGAAGCTTTCTTT. Residues: CSARNPGTEAFF.

The chain is built from TRBV19 and TRBJ2-2; TRBD2 is a possible D gene (5 bases). CDR1 and CDR2 from the germline V gene are LNHDA and SQIVND (reference sequence). This CDR3 is built from 13 residues. The ends were cut back, 7 bases at V and 7 bases at J, with 13 bases in the middle. The DNA for the CDR3 is TGTGCCAGTACGCCTAGCTTGGGCGGGGAGCTGTTTTTT. Translation: CASTPSLGGELFF.

The chain has TRBV7-9 and TRBJ1-2, with 8 positions matching TRBD1. J was trimmed by 8 bases and V by 5 bases; bases with no gene match: 7. Germline lookup yields CDR1 SEHNR and CDR2 FQNEAQ (reference sequence). The CDR3 is 13 residues long. CDR3 amino acids: CASSLRRTGGYTF. The CDR3 nucleotides are TGTGCCAGCAGCCTAAGACGGACAGGGGGCTACACCTTC. Based on the CDR3 plus reference TRBV7-9 and TRBJ1-2, the full variable domain is DTGVSQNPRHKITKRGQNVTFRCDPISEHNRLYWYRQTLGQGPEFLTYFQNEAQLEKSRLLSDRFSAERPKGSFSTLEIQRTEQGDSAMYLCASSLRRTGGYTFGSGTRLTVV.

In DNA form, the CDR3 reads TGCAGTGCGAGACGACTAGCCGTGCAAGAGACCCAGTACTTC. Protein sequence: CSARRLAVQETQYF. This chain joins TRBV20-1 and TRBJ2-5, with 7 bases lining up with TRBD2. Germline loops: CDR1 DFQATT, CDR2 SNEGSKA (reference sequence). V shed 6 bases, J shed 2 bases, and the junction held 9 bases outside the gene matches. CDR3 length: 14 amino acids.

This clonotype was detected ten times or more. V and J are TRBV7-9 and TRBJ1-1; D remains ambiguous. The V gene lost 8 bases and the J gene lost 5 bases, with 12 bases spanning the gap. The CDR3 is made up of 12 amino acids. Germline CDR1 reads SEHNR; CDR2 reads FQNEAQ (reference sequence). The CDR3 is CASPLGETEAFF. Written as DNA, the CDR3 is TGTGCCAGCCCCCTGGGAGAGACTGAAGCTTTCTTT. The whole variable domain, remainder taken from reference TRBV7-9 and TRBJ1-1, is DTGVSQNPRHKITKRGQNVTFRCDPISEHNRLYWYRQTLGQGPEFLTYFQNEAQLEKSRLLSDRFSAERPKGSFSTLEIQRTEQGDSAMYLCASPLGETEAFFGQGTRLTVV.

This clonotype was detected only a few times. This sequence joins TRBV7-9 and TRBJ2-7; D remains ambiguous. Trimming took 11 bases from V and 7 from J, leaving 21 bases between them. Germline CDR1 and CDR2: SEHNR and FQNEAQ (reference sequence). The CDR3 covers 13 residues. The CDR3 DNA follows: TGTGCCGGCTCTCCTGGACCCGTAGAGGAGCAGTACTTC. This sequence encodes CAGSPGPVEEQYF.

V is TRBV7-2 and J is TRBJ1-5; D gene unclear. With 5 bases removed from V and 0 bases from J, the gap between germline ends came to 8 bases. CDR1 is SGHTA and CDR2 is FQGNSA in the germline V gene. The CDR3 is 14 amino acids. CDR3 nucleotides: TGTGCCAGCAGCCCAGGATTTAGCAATCAGCCCCAGCATTTT. This codes for CASSPGFSNQPQHF.

This clonotype occurred many times. The chain employs TRBV10-3 and TRBJ1-1; possible D gene TRBD1, 6 bases. Germline assignment: CDR1 ENHRY and CDR2 SYGVKD. The CDR3 runs 15 residues. V gave up 0 bases and J gave up 3 bases, with 11 bases separating them. CDR3 protein: CAISESVQGYTEAFF. CDR3 nucleotide sequence: TGTGCCATCAGTGAGTCGGTACAGGGATACACTGAAGCTTTCTTT.

The V and J genes are TRBV7-2 and TRBJ1-1; tentatively, D is TRBD1 (5 bases). Germline V lookup: CDR1 SGHTA, CDR2 FQGNSA. The CDR3 has 14 amino acids. V shed 0 bases and J shed 5 bases, with 10 bases lying between them. Here the CDR3 reads CASSLAGGETEAFF. The CDR3 nucleotides are TGTGCCAGCAGCTTAGCGGGGGGGGAGACTGAAGCTTTCTTT.

The chain carries TRBV20-1 and TRBJ1-2; 7 bases agree with TRBD1. CDR1 and CDR2 (germline): DFQATT, SNEGSKA (reference sequence). V lost 2 bases, J lost 1 base, and 10 bases stayed unmatched. The CDR3 extends over 16 amino acids. The CDR3 DNA reads TGCAGTGCTAGAAGTGGGGACAGACTTTATAACTATGGCTACACCTTC. Protein sequence: CSARSGDRLYNYGYTF.